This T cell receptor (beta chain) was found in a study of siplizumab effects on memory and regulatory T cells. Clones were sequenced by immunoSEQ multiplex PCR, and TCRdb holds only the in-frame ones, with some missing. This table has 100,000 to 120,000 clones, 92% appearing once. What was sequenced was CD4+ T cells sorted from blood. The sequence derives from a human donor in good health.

This CDR3 reads CASTRGQGRTEAFF. CDR3 DNA: TGTGCCAGCACCAGGGGACAGGGGCGGACTGAAGCTTTCTTT. The rearrangement joins TRBV6-1 to TRBJ1-1; 10 nucleotides line up with TRBD1. This CDR3 region has 14 residues. CDR1 is MNHNS, CDR2 SASEGT, per germline. V lost 7 bases, J lost 5 bases, and 7 bases stayed unmatched.